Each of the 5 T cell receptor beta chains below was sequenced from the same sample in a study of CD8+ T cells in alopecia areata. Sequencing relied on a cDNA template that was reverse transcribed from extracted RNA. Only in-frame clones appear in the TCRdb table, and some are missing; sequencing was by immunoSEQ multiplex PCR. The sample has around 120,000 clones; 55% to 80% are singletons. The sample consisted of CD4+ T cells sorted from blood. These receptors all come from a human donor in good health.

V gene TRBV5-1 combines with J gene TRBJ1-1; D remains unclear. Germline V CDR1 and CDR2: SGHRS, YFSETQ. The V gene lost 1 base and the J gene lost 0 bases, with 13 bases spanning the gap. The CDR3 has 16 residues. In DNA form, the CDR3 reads TGCGCCAGCAGCTTGCTGTCGGCCAACATGAACACTGAAGCTTTCTTT. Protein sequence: CASSLLSANMNTEAFF. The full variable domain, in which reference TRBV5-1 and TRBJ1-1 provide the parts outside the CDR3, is KAGVTQTPRYLIKTRGQQVTLSCSPISGHRSVSWYQQTPGQGLQFLFEYFSETQRNKGNFPGRFSGRQFSNSRSEMNVSTLELGDSALYLCASSLLSANMNTEAFFGQGTRLTVV.

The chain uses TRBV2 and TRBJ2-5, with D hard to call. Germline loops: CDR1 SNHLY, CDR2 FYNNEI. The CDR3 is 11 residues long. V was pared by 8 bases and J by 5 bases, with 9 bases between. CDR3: CASCIGETQYF. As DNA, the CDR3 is TGTGCCAGCTGTATAGGGGAGACCCAGTACTTC. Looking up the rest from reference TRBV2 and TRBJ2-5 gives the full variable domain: EPEVTQTPSHQVTQMGQEVILRCVPISNHLYFYWYRQILGQKVEFLVSFYNNEISEKSEIFDDQFSVERPDGSNFTLKIRSTKLEDSAMYFCASCIGETQYFGPGTRLLVL.

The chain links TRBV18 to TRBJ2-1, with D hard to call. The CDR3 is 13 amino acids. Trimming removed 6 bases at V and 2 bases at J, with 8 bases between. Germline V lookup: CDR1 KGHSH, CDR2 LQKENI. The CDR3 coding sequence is TGTGCCAGCTCTGGGGTCCCCTACAATGAGCAGTTCTTC. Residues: CASSGVPYNEQFF.

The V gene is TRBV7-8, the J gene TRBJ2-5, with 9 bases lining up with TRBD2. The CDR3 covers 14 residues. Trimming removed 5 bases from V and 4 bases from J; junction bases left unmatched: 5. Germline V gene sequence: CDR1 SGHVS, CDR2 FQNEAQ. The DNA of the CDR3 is TGTGCCAGCAGCCAGCGGGGGGATTTAGAGACCCAGTACTTC. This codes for CASSQRGDLETQYF.

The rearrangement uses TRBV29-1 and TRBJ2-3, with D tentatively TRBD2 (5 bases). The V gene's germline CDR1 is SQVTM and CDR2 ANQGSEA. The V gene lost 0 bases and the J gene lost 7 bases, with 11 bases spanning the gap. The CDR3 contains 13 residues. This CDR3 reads CSVEEGLQNTQYF. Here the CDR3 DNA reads TGCAGCGTTGAAGAAGGACTCCAGAATACGCAGTATTTT.